The rows below give T cell receptor beta chains drawn from one sample of a study of T cell changes during pregnancy in multiple sclerosis. Produced via immunoSEQ multiplex PCR; TCRdb's table is partial and in-frame only. The profile covers fewer than 65,000 clones, with roughly 90% appearing a single time and around 0.85% taken by the ten largest. The source was peripheral blood, collected before pregnancy. The receptor source for this set is a female donor with multiple sclerosis, enrolled in a pregnancy study. The CDR3 runs from the conserved cysteine through the conserved F or W. Fields, in order: J gene, V gene, clone size, D gene, CDR3 DNA, CDR3 protein. The D gene is left open where the match is weak. Size tells how often a clone was seen (once, few, many) or the class of an expanded clone, and some rows leave it out.

>TRBJ2-5|TRBV7-9|.|TRBD2
TGTGCCAGCAGCACGACTAGCGGGGGTTCGAAGACCCAGTACTTC
CASSTTSGGSKTQYF
>TRBJ2-7|TRBV5-5|.|TRBD2
TGTGCCAGCAGCTCAGGGACTACTCCCTACGAGCAGTACTTC
CASSSGTTPYEQYF
>TRBJ2-3|TRBV11-2|.|.
TGTGCCAGCAACTCCCTCGTTGGTACGCAGTATTTT
CASNSLVGTQYF
>TRBJ1-2|TRBV10-3|.|TRBD1
TGTGCCATCAAGGGGACAGATAACTATGGCTACACCTTC
CAIKGTDNYGYTF
>TRBJ2-6|TRBV7-2|few|.
TGTGCCAGCAGCTTATCGGGCCAGGGATTCTCTGGGGCCAACGTCCTGACTTTC
CASSLSGQGFSGANVLTF
>TRBJ2-2|TRBV23-1|.|TRBD1
TGCGCCAGCAGTCAATATGGACAGGGTGTTTTTTTACCACCGAACACCGGGGAGCTGTTTTTT
CASSQYGQGVFLPPNTGELFF
>TRBJ2-7|TRBV2|.|.
TGTGCCAGCAGCCCCACCTACGAGCAGTACTTC
CASSPTYEQYF
>TRBJ1-5|TRBV10-3|.|.
TGTGCCATCAGTGAAGGAGGGTATCAGCCCCAGCATTTT
CAISEGGYQPQHF
>TRBJ1-2|TRBV18|.|TRBD1
TGTGCCAGCTCACCCCAGAACAGGGGCAGCGTCTATGGCTACACCTTC
CASSPQNRGSVYGYTF
>TRBJ1-2|TRBV7-8|.|TRBD1
TGTGCCAGCAGGGGATCGACAGGGGGCGATGGCTACACCTTC
CASRGSTGGDGYTF